These 9 T cell receptor beta chains were all obtained from the same sample, sequenced in a study of graft-versus-host responses after intestinal transplantation (dated by TCRdb to about 2021). Library preparation employed the immunoSEQ multiplex PCR assay. The immuneACCESS repertoire file appears here via TCRdb, limited to in-frame rearrangements. These files lack a portion of the clones; in checked studies, under half of the deficit traces to unresolved V genes, and the cause of the others is not known. The sample records around 120,000 clones, roughly 95% of which are singletons. The top ten clones comprise 2.5% to 3.5% of the sample. These receptors are not linked to any known antigen. The time point tag for this specimen amounts to: cells obtained before transplantation from donor or recipient. Sequenced material: unstimulated CD8+ T cells sorted from spleen or lymph node cells, taken before intestinal transplant. These receptors were collected from a human donor who received an intestinal transplant.

This chain connects TRBV4-1 to TRBJ2-1, with TRBD2 matching over 9 bases. The CDR3 sequence is 16 residues long. Germline CDR1 MGHRA, CDR2 YSYEKL. The V and J ends lost 4 bases and 4 bases, in that order; junction bases with no gene match: 8. The CDR3 protein is CASSPEIAGGYNEQFF. The CDR3 region has the DNA TGCGCCAGCAGCCCCGAGATCGCGGGAGGGTACAATGAGCAGTTCTTC.

The chain joins TRBV13 to TRBJ1-5; no clear D gene. Trimming cost V 5 bases and J 1 base, with 15 bases left between them. The germline V gene encodes CDR1 PRHDT and CDR2 FYEKMQ (reference sequence). The CDR3 spans 16 residues. The CDR3 sequence is CASSAKGTGSNQPQHF. The CDR3 bases are TGTGCCAGCAGCGCCAAGGGAACTGGAAGCAATCAGCCCCAGCATTTT.

The chain couples TRBV27 to TRBJ2-1; no clear D. The CDR3 is 13 amino acids. Germline V gives CDR1 MNHEY, CDR2 SMNVEV (reference sequence). V was pared by 3 bases and J by 6 bases, with 9 bases between. DNA for the CDR3: TGTGCCAGCAGTTTCCGAACCCTCAATGAGCAGTTCTTC. Translated: CASSFRTLNEQFF.

The V call is TRBV6-1, the J call TRBJ1-1; 9 positions match TRBD1. V shed 8 bases, J shed 4 bases, and the junction held 11 bases outside the gene matches. Germline V gives CDR1 MNHNS, CDR2 SASEGT. The CDR3 loop spans 15 amino acids. The CDR3 sequence is CASYTYRGQSTEAFF. The CDR3 nucleotides read TGTGCCAGCTATACGTACAGGGGGCAGAGCACTGAAGCTTTCTTT.

The V and J genes are TRBV7-8 and TRBJ2-7; 13 nucleotides agree with TRBD2. With V trimmed by 5 bases and J by 5 bases, 6 bases remained unmatched. This CDR3 spans 15 amino acids. Germline V gene lookup returns CDR1 SGHVS and CDR2 FQNEAQ. The DNA for the CDR3 is TGTGCCAGCAGCCCAGTGGGACTAGCGGGAAACGAGCAGTACTTC. This codes for CASSPVGLAGNEQYF.

This chain joins TRBV5-1 and TRBJ2-3, with 7 positions matching TRBD1. This CDR3 is built from 16 residues. V shed 0 bases and J 6 bases; nucleotides not matched to a gene: 10. From germline, CDR1 is SGHRS and CDR2 YFSETQ. In DNA, the CDR3 is TGCGCCAGCAGCTTGGGACAGGGATTGGTTTACGATACGCAGTATTTT. Its protein product is CASSLGQGLVYDTQYF.

The V gene is TRBV11-2, the J gene TRBJ2-1, with D uncertain. Deletions cut 2 bases from V and 7 bases from J, with 12 bases between. The CDR3 runs 14 residues. Germline assignment: CDR1 SGHAT and CDR2 FQNNGV. The CDR3, as DNA: TGTGCCAGCAGCTTAACTCCAGCGCGGAATGAGCAGTTCTTC. Protein product: CASSLTPARNEQFF.

This clone was observed a single time. The chain recombines TRBV6-5 with TRBJ1-1; weak D call: TRBD1 (6 bases). The CDR3 extends over 12 amino acids. Per germline, CDR1 MNHEY and CDR2 SVGAGI. With 2 bases removed from V and 6 bases from J, the gap between germline ends came to 7 bases. The CDR3 sequence: CASSYRGAEAFF. The CDR3 bases are TGTGCCAGCAGTTACAGGGGGGCTGAAGCTTTCTTT.

This chain uses TRBV6-4 with TRBJ2-3, with unresolved D. Looked up from germline, CDR1 is MRHNA and CDR2 is SNTAGT. The CDR3 has 13 amino acids. Trimming removed 1 base at V and 7 bases at J, with 9 bases between. The DNA of the CDR3 is TGTGCCAGCAGTGACTATTCAGGCAATACGCAGTATTTT. Translated: CASSDYSGNTQYF.